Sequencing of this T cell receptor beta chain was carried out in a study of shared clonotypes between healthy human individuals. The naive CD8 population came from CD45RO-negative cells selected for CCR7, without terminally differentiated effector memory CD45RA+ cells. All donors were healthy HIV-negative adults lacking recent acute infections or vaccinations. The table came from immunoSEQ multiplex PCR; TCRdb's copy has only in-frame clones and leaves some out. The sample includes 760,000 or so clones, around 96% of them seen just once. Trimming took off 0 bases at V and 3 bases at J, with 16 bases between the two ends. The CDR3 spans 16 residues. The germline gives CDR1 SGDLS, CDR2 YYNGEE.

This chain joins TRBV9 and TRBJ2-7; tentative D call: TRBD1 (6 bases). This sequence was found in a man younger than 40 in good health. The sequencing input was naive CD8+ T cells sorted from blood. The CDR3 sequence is CASSVGGTRPLYEQYF. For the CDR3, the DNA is TGTGCCAGCAGCGTAGGGGGGACACGGCCCCTCTACGAGCAGTACTTC.